One sample yielded the 8 T cell receptor beta chains listed below, sequenced in a study of blood T cell repertoires in COVID-19. The repertoire was sequenced with immunoSEQ multiplex PCR; TCRdb's copy has only in-frame clones and lacks some. The sample lists 55,000 to 80,000 clones, 83% occurring once. Sequenced material: peripheral blood. The receptor set was obtained from a middle-aged man with active COVID-19.

As for this clone: Other nucleotide sequences in the sample specify the same CDR3. The chain employs TRBV6-6 and TRBJ1-2; TRBD1 matches 8 bases. The V gene's germline CDR1 is MNHNY and CDR2 SVGAGI (reference sequence). V shed 5 bases and J 3 bases; nucleotides not matched to a gene: 2. The length of the CDR3 is 13 residues. DNA for the CDR3: TGTGCCAGCAGTCCGACAGGGGACTATGGCTACACCTTC. Its protein is CASSPTGDYGYTF.

The V gene is TRBV5-1, the J gene TRBJ1-1, with 7 bases fitting TRBD1. The CDR3 extends over 17 amino acids. After removal of 2 bases from V and 5 bases from J, the junction contained 15 bases not matched to a gene. The germline CDR1 and CDR2 sequences are SGHRS and YFSETQ. This chain's CDR3 is CASSFDLLAGQNTEAFF. Written as DNA, the CDR3 is TGCGCCAGCAGCTTCGATCTACTTGCGGGACAGAATACTGAAGCTTTCTTT.

The gene calls are TRBV7-3 and TRBJ2-7; TRBD2 matches at 14 bases. Germline V gene data show CDR1 as SGHTA and CDR2 as FQGTGA. With 5 bases clipped from V and 5 bases from J, the junction kept 8 bases outside the gene matches. The CDR3 runs 16 residues. The CDR3 bases are TGTGCCAGCAGCGTACCGCCGGGACTAGCGGGAGACGAGCAGTACTTC. Amino acid sequence: CASSVPPGLAGDEQYF.

V and J are TRBV19 and TRBJ2-2; 7 nucleotides align to TRBD1. The CDR3 sequence is 14 residues long. V was clipped by 5 bases and J by 3 bases; unmatched bases: 3. From germline, CDR1 is LNHDA and CDR2 SQIVND (reference sequence). CDR3 amino acids: CASSSDRDTGELFF. The CDR3 coding sequence is TGTGCCAGTAGTTCCGACAGGGACACCGGGGAGCTGTTTTTT.

The chain links TRBV13 to TRBJ2-4; 8 nucleotides align to TRBD1. The CDR3 has 14 residues. V was clipped by 0 bases and J by 5 bases; unmatched bases: 0. Germline V gene lookup returns CDR1 PRHDT and CDR2 FYEKMQ (reference sequence). The DNA for the CDR3 is TGTGCCAGCAGCTTAGGGACAGGGGAAAACATTCAGTACTTC. Translating gives CASSLGTGENIQYF.

The chain uses TRBV6-5 and TRBJ2-7, with D unresolved. V was pared by 6 bases and J by 2 bases, with 14 bases between. This CDR3 region has 14 residues. Germline V gene data show CDR1 as MNHEY and CDR2 as SVGAGI. The CDR3 spells CASSLVGGPYEQYF. The CDR3 DNA is TGTGCCAGCAGCCTAGTAGGCGGTCCCTACGAGCAGTACTTC.

The chain uses TRBV5-1 and TRBJ2-3; 7 positions agree with TRBD2. The CDR3 is made up of 16 amino acids. The V gene end was trimmed by 4 bases and the J gene end by 0 bases; junction bases not matched to a gene: 8. Germline CDR1 SGHRS, CDR2 YFSETQ. In nucleotides, the CDR3 is TGCGCCAGCAGCGTTGGGGGTAGCGGGAGCACAGATACGCAGTATTTT. Amino acids: CASSVGGSGSTDTQYF.

This clone appeared once. J is TRBJ2-1 and V is TRBV10-3; 7 nucleotides align to TRBD1. J was trimmed by 4 bases and V by 10 bases; bases with no gene match: 7. CDR3 length: 13 amino acids. Per germline, CDR1 ENHRY and CDR2 SYGVKD. This CDR3 reads CATGTDPYNEQFF. The DNA of the CDR3 is TGTGCCACCGGGACAGATCCTTACAATGAGCAGTTCTTC.